This T cell receptor beta chain was profiled in a study of T cell responses to AZD1222 COVID-19 vaccine. The V end lost 1 base, the J end lost 2 bases, and 8 bases lay between the germline ends. CDR1 and CDR2 (germline): LGHDT, YNNKEL (reference sequence). The length of the CDR3 is 14 residues. Comment on this clone: Its antigen is unidentified.

Libraries were prepared by immunoSEQ multiplex PCR; TCRdb keeps only in-frame clonotypes and omits some of them. The sample has roughly 120,000 clones, 92% seen once; the top ten hold about 7.8%. Study observations and caveats: Without day 14 samples, only post-peak T cell repertoires were studied.

The clonotype was recovered from an adult in good health. Material: peripheral blood, obtained on day 0 of AZD1222 vaccination. V usage is TRBV3-1 (or the pseudogene TRBV3-2) and J usage is TRBJ1-2; a possible D gene is TRBD1 (5 bases). CDR3 in DNA: TGTGCCAGCAGCCAAGCCGGGGGAAACTATGGCTACACCTTC. Its translation: CASSQAGGNYGYTF.